This T cell receptor beta chain was sequenced during a study of blood T cells in healthy people across ages. Notes on the study in general: Age advanced and TCR beta diversity per million T cells fell, roughly linearly. Estimates based on one million T cells were treated as lower bounds.

For this clonotype: Its specificity is not known.

This CDR3 has 15 residues. V was shortened by 5 bases and J by 4 bases, with 17 bases between the two germline ends. Germline-derived CDR1 and CDR2 are KGHSH and LQKENI. Combining a sample-barcoded 5' primer with a J-beta primer mix, a second PCR ran for 7 to 11 cycles. TCRdb called the 5' RACE reads again in MiXCR, with one record for every CDR3 protein. Among approximately 600,000 distinct CDR3 sequences, under 70% were seen once, and the ten largest hold 30% to 45%. The chain combines TRBV18 with TRBJ2-5; possibly TRBD2 for D (7 bases). The receptor was derived from a man aged 55 to 70 in good health. The sequenced material came from blood. CDR3 amino acids: CASSSLGGLGETQYF. The CDR3 DNA sequence: TGTGCCAGCTCAAGCCTCGGGGGGCTCGGAGAGACCCAGTACTTC.